Shown below are 18 T cell receptor beta chains from a single sample sequenced in a study of T cell changes during pregnancy in multiple sclerosis. Using immunoSEQ multiplex PCR, the repertoire was profiled, and TCRdb retains in-frame clones only, with some absent. This sample yields 45,000 to 60,000 clones, of which approximately 92% are seen a single time; about 0.37% belongs to the top ten. This material consisted of CD4+ T cells from peripheral blood mononuclear cells, taken before pregnancy. The receptors stem from a female donor with multiple sclerosis, enrolled in a pregnancy study.

This chain joins TRBV7-8 and TRBJ2-2; 8 bases agree with TRBD1. The junction had 4 bases not matched to a gene; V was cut back by 1 base and J by 6 bases. From germline, CDR1 is SGHVS and CDR2 FQNEAQ. CDR3 size: 15 residues. The CDR3 region has the DNA TGTGCCAGCAGCTTAGAGGGACAGGTTGCCGGGGAGCTGTTTTTT. Translation: CASSLEGQVAGELFF.

This chain connects TRBV27 to TRBJ1-1; D gene unclear. V lost 2 bases and J 3 bases, leaving 7 bases between the germline ends. Germline values: CDR1 MNHEY, CDR2 SMNVEV (reference sequence). The CDR3 has 13 residues. The CDR3: CASSLREDTEAFF. The CDR3 nucleotides are TGTGCCAGCAGTTTAAGGGAGGACACTGAAGCTTTCTTT.

CDR3 residues: CASTSTETRQETQYF. CDR3 bases: TGTGCCAGCACTTCGACAGAAACGAGACAAGAGACCCAGTACTTC. The gene calls are TRBV2 and TRBJ2-5; weak D call: TRBD1 (5 bases). CDR1 is SNHLY, CDR2 FYNNEI, per germline. CDR3 length: 15 residues. Trimming cost V 7 bases and J 2 bases, with 17 bases left between them. Looking up the rest from reference TRBV2 and TRBJ2-5 gives the full variable domain: EPEVTQTPSHQVTQMGQEVILRCVPISNHLYFYWYRQILGQKVEFLVSFYNNEISEKSEIFDDQFSVERPDGSNFTLKIRSTKLEDSAMYFCASTSTETRQETQYFGPGTRLLVL.

CDR3 residues: CASSQLAGVGNEQFF. The CDR3, as DNA: TGTGCCAGCAGTCAACTAGCGGGAGTTGGCAATGAGCAGTTCTTC. The rearrangement links TRBV6-1 to TRBJ2-1, with TRBD2 matching 11 bases. V shed 5 bases and J 6 bases; nucleotides not matched to a gene: 6. The germline V gene encodes CDR1 MNHNS and CDR2 SASEGT. The CDR3 has 15 residues.

The chain links TRBV27 to TRBJ2-6; maybe TRBD1 (6 bases). The germline V gene encodes CDR1 MNHEY and CDR2 SMNVEV (reference sequence). The CDR3 has 16 residues. The V gene lost 5 bases and the J gene lost 2 bases, with 13 bases spanning the gap. In nucleotides, the CDR3 is TGTGCCAGCAGTCGAAGTACAGGGACTGGGGCCAACGTCCTGACTTTC. Its translation is CASSRSTGTGANVLTF.

The chain joins TRBV7-6 to TRBJ2-5, with 9 bases identical to TRBD1. The CDR3 covers 17 residues. CDR1 is SGHVS, CDR2 FNYEAQ, per germline. Trimming cost V 3 bases and J 4 bases; bases outside gene matches: 12. CDR3 residues: CASSLGPGTGRTETQYF. The DNA for the CDR3 is TGTGCCAGCAGCTTGGGGCCCGGGACAGGGCGCACAGAGACCCAGTACTTC.

V and J are TRBV20-1 and TRBJ1-2; 7 bases map to TRBD1. Germline CDR1 reads DFQATT; CDR2 reads SNEGSKA (reference sequence). This CDR3 contains 11 residues. The CDR3 nucleotides read TGCAGACAAGGGACAGACTATGGCTACACCTTC. Its translation is CRQGTDYGYTF.

This sequence joins TRBV5-1 and TRBJ1-1; the D gene is possibly TRBD1 (5 bases). Germline loops: CDR1 SGHRS, CDR2 YFSETQ. The CDR3 sequence is 13 residues long. V gave up 1 base and J gave up 3 bases, with 7 bases separating them. CDR3 coding DNA: TGCGCCAGCAGCTTGCAGGGTTACACTGAAGCTTTCTTT. Protein: CASSLQGYTEAFF.

This sequence joins TRBV4-3 and TRBJ1-4; D is perhaps TRBD1 (5 bases). V lost 0 bases and J lost 8, with 16 bases in between. This CDR3 has 16 amino acids. CDR1 and CDR2 from the germline V gene are LGHNA and YSLEER. This CDR3 is CASSQDLGTKEEKLFF. The CDR3 DNA reads TGCGCCAGCAGCCAAGATTTAGGGACTAAGGAAGAAAAACTGTTTTTT.

The V call is TRBV2, the J call TRBJ2-7; no clear D gene. The CDR3 contains 16 residues. Germline lookup yields CDR1 SNHLY and CDR2 FYNNEI. Trimming removed 1 base from V and 4 bases from J, with 17 bases in between. CDR3 sequence (DNA): TGTGCCAGCAGTGAAGAGACGGATCCGCGGTTTTACGAGCAGTACTTC. Its protein product is CASSEETDPRFYEQYF.

CDR3 nucleotide sequence: TGTGCCAGCAGCCTCGGAGCCCTATCTAGCACAGATACGCAGTATTTT. Its translation: CASSLGALSSTDTQYF. This sequence joins TRBV7-6 and TRBJ2-3; D is ambiguous. Germline V gene sequence: CDR1 SGHVS, CDR2 FNYEAQ. V was trimmed by 5 bases and J by 0 bases, leaving 15 bases between them. The CDR3 sequence is 16 residues long.

The chain joins TRBV6-5 to TRBJ2-7; 12 bases align to TRBD1. The CDR3 runs to 15 residues. Germline V gene lookup returns CDR1 MNHEY and CDR2 SVGAGI. V was pared by 3 bases and J by 7 bases, with 7 bases of the junction left unmatched. The CDR3 loop reads CASSYSGQGAQEQYF. DNA of the CDR3: TGTGCCAGCAGTTATTCGGGACAGGGGGCACAAGAGCAGTACTTC.

The CDR3 DNA reads as TGTGCCAGCAGCTTAGTGGGACTAGCGACGTCGAACACCGGGGAGCTGTTTTTT. Protein: CASSLVGLATSNTGELFF. The chain employs TRBV7-9 and TRBJ2-2; 10 nucleotides align to TRBD2. Germline loops: CDR1 SEHNR, CDR2 FQNEAQ (reference sequence). V lost 1 base, J lost 0 bases, and 5 bases stayed unmatched. CDR3 length: 18 residues.

The chain uses TRBV7-9 and TRBJ2-7, with 10 bases lining up with TRBD1. V shed 2 bases, J shed 5 bases, and the junction held 12 bases outside the gene matches. Germline-derived CDR1 and CDR2 are SEHNR and FQNEAQ (reference sequence). This CDR3 has 17 residues. Here the CDR3 reads CASSLPGAGTGVHEQYF. In nucleotides, the CDR3 is TGTGCCAGCAGCTTACCTGGAGCCGGGACAGGGGTCCACGAGCAGTACTTC. Full variable domain (outside the CDR3, taken from reference TRBV7-9 and TRBJ2-7): DTGVSQNPRHKITKRGQNVTFRCDPISEHNRLYWYRQTLGQGPEFLTYFQNEAQLEKSRLLSDRFSAERPKGSFSTLEIQRTEQGDSAMYLCASSLPGAGTGVHEQYFGPGTRLTVT.

The rearrangement uses TRBV5-1 and TRBJ2-7; 9 nucleotides agree with TRBD2. CDR1 is SGHRS and CDR2 is YFSETQ in the germline V gene. V lost 3 bases and J lost 6; bases outside the gene matches: 4. The CDR3 is 13 amino acids. CDR3 nucleotide sequence: TGCGCCAGCAGCTCGAGTAGCGGGAGCGAGCAGTACTTC. Its protein product is CASSSSSGSEQYF.

The chain combines TRBV6-4 with TRBJ2-2; D is unresolved. V lost 6 bases and J lost 4, with 12 bases in between. Germline V gene sequence: CDR1 MRHNA, CDR2 SNTAGT. There are 14 residues in the CDR3. CDR3 sequence reads: CASSVDSSTGELFF. The CDR3 nucleotides read TGTGCCAGCAGCGTCGATTCTAGCACCGGGGAGCTGTTTTTT.

J is TRBJ2-3 and V is TRBV27; D might be TRBD1 (5 bases). The CDR3 is 16 residues long. Germline CDR1 MNHEY, CDR2 SMNVEV (reference sequence). V shed 0 bases and J shed 1 base, with 11 bases lying between them. The CDR3 DNA follows: TGTGCCAGCAGTTTATCAAAAGCCAGGGGCACAGATACGCAGTATTTT. Amino acids: CASSLSKARGTDTQYF.

The CDR3 nucleotides are TGTGCCAGCAGCTTGAGCGGGTTTAGCACAGATACGCAGTATTTT. Translation gives CASSLSGFSTDTQYF. The chain is built from TRBV7-2 and TRBJ2-3, with D possibly matching TRBD2 (6 bases). The CDR3 has 15 residues. Per the germline V gene, CDR1 is SGHTA and CDR2 is FQGNSA. V was trimmed by 3 bases and J by 0 bases, leaving 10 bases between them.